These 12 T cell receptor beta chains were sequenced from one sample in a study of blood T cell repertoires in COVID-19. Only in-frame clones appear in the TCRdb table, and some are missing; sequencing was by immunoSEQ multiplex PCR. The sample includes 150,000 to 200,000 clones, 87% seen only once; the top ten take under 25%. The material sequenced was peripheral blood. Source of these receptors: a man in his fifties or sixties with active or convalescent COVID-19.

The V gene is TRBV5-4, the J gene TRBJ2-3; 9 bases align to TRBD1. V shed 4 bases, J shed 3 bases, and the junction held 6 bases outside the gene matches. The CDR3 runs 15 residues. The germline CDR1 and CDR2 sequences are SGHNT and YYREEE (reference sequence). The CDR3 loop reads CASSLRQGVTDTQYF. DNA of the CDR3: TGTGCCAGCAGCCTTCGACAGGGGGTTACAGATACGCAGTATTTT.

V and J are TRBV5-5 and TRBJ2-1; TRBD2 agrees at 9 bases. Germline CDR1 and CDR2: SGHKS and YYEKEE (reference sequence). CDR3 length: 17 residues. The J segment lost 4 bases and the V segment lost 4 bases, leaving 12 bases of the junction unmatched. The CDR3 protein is CASSLTTRGGLYNEQFF. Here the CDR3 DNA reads TGTGCCAGCAGCCTAACGACGCGGGGGGGCCTTTACAATGAGCAGTTCTTC.

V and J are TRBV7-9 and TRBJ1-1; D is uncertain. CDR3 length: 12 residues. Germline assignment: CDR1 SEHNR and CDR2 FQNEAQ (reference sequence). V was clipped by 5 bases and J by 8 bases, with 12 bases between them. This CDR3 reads CASSLLEKEAFF. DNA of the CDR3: TGTGCCAGCAGCCTCTTGGAGAAAGAAGCTTTCTTT.

As DNA, the CDR3 is TGTGCCTGGAGTGGCGGGACAAGGGGGGGGGTGCAGTATTTT. Residues: CAWSGGTRGGVQYF. The V call is TRBV30, the J call TRBJ2-3; TRBD2 might be the D (7 bases). CDR3 length equals 14 residues. Germline CDR1 GTSNPN, CDR2 SVGIG (reference sequence). The V and J ends lost 1 base and 11 bases respectively, with 19 bases between them.

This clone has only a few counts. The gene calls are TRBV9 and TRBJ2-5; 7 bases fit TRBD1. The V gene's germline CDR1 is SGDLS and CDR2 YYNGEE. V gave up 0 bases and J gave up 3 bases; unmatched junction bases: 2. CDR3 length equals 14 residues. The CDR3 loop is CASSVGGQKETQYF. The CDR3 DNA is TGTGCCAGCAGCGTAGGGGGACAGAAAGAGACCCAGTACTTC.

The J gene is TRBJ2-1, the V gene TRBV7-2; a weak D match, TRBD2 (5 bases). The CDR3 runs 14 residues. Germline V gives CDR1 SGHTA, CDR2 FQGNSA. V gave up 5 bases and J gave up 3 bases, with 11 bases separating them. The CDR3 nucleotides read TGTGCCAGCAGCCCTGAGGGCTACTACAATGAGCAGTTCTTC. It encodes CASSPEGYYNEQFF. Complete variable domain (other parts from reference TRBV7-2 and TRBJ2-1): GAGVSQSPSNKVTEKGKDVELRCDPISGHTALYWYRQSLGQGLEFLIYFQGNSAPDKSGLPSDRFSAERTGGSVSTLTIQRTQQEDSAVYLCASSPEGYYNEQFFGPGTRLTVL.

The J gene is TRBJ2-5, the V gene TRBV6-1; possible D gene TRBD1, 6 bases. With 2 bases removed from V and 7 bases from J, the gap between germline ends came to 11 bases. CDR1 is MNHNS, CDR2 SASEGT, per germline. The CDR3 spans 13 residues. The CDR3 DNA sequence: TGTGCCAGCAGTGAATACAGGGTTGGGACCCAGTACTTC. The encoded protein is CASSEYRVGTQYF.

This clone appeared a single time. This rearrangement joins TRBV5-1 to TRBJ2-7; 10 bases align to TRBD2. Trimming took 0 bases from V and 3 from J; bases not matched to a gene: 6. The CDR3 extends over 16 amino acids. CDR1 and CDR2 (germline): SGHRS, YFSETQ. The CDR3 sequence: CASSLGLLAGVYEQYF. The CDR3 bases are TGCGCCAGCAGCTTGGGTCTTCTAGCGGGGGTCTACGAGCAGTACTTC.

CDR3 sequence reads: CASSGQGALSTDTQYF. The CDR3 nucleotides are TGCGCCAGCAGCGGACAGGGGGCTCTTAGTACAGATACGCAGTATTTT. The J gene is TRBJ2-3, the V gene TRBV5-1; TRBD1 aligns across 11 bases. This CDR3 is 16 amino acids long. Trimming removed 4 bases from V and 3 bases from J; junction bases left unmatched: 7. Germline V gene lookup returns CDR1 SGHRS and CDR2 YFSETQ.

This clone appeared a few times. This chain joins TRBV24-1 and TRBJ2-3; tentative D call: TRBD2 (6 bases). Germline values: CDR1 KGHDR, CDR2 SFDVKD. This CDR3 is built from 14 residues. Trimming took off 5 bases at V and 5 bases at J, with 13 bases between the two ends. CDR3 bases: TGTGCCACCAGTGCCCCGGGGGTCATAGATACGCAGTATTTT. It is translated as CATSAPGVIDTQYF.

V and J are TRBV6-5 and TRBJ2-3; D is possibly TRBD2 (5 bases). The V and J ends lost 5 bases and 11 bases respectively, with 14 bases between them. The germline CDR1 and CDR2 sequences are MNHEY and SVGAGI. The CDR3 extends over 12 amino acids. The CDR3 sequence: CASSTSGSGQYF. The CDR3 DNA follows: TGTGCCAGCAGTACTAGTGGCTCGGGGCAGTATTTT.

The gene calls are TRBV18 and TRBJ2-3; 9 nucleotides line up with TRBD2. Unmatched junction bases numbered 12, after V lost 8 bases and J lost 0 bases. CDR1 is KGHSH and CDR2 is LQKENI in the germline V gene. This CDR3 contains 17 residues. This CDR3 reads CASRPTSGGYSTDTQYF. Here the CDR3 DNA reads TGTGCCAGCCGTCCAACGAGCGGGGGGTATAGCACAGATACGCAGTATTTT.